The text below deals with one T cell receptor beta chain. Enrolled through a virtual design, the participants were between 18 and 89 years of age and came from roughly 22 US areas. This entry comes from a study of blood T cell repertoires in COVID-19. About the study: Samples taken during acute and convalescent COVID-19 were collected in the United States, Italy and Spain. T cells, B-cell-depleted T cells, or PBMCs provided the cDNA or gDNA that served as material.

This CDR3 comprises 15 residues. Germline V gene lookup returns CDR1 LGHDT and CDR2 YNNKEL (reference sequence). Trimming shortened V by 5 bases and J by 8 bases, and 18 bases separated the two germline ends. As handled by the study authors: Counts of nucleated cells, estimated from reference gene primer amplification, were obtained. Sequencing used immunoSEQ multiplex PCR; TCRdb keeps in-frame clones, though not all of them. V and J calls and clone size are those listed in that table; D and trimming were worked out from the DNA. Among 150,000 to 200,000 clones, approximately 73% were seen once, and the ten largest hold roughly a sixth.

The chain couples TRBV3-1 (or the pseudogene TRBV3-2) to TRBJ1-4; a weak D match, TRBD1 (6 bases). This clonotype was sampled from a woman between 45 and 65 years old with acute COVID-19. The sequenced material came from PBMCs or T cells enriched from blood (not recorded which). The CDR3 protein is CASSYRRGAGEKLFF. The DNA of the CDR3 is TGTGCCAGCAGCTATCGTCGGGGGGCAGGAGAAAAACTGTTTTTT.